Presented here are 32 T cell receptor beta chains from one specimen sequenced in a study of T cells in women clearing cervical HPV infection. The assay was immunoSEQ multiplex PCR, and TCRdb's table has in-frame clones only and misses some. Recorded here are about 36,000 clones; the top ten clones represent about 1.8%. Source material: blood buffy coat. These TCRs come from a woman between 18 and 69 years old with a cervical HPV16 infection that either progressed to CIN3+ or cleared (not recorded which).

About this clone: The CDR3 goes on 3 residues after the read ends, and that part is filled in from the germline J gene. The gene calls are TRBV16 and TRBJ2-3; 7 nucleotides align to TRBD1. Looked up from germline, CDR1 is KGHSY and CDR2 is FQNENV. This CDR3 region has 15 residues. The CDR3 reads CASSQSPTGEETQYF. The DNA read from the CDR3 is TGTGCCAGCAGCCAATCGCCCACAGGGGAAGAGACG. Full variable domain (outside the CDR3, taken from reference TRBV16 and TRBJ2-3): GEEVAQTPKHLVRGEGQKAKLYCAPIKGHSYVFWYQQVLKNEFKFLISFQNENVFDETGMPKERFSAKCLPNSPCSLEIQATKLEDSAVYFCASSQSPTGEETQYFGPGTRLTVL.

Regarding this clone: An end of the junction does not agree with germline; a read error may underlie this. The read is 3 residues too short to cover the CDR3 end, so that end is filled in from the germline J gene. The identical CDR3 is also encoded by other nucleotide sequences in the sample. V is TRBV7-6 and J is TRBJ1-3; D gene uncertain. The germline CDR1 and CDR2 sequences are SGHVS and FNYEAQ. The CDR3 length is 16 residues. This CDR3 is CASSFSAPNSGNTIYF. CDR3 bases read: TGTGCCAGCAGCTTCAGCGCGCCCAACTCTGGAAACACA.

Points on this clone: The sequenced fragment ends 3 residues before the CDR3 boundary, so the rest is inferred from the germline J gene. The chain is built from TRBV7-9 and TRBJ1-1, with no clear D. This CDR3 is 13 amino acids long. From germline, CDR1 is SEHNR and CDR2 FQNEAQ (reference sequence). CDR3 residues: CASGLAHTDTAFF. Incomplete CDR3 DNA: TGTGCCAGCGGACTAGCCCACACAGATACG.

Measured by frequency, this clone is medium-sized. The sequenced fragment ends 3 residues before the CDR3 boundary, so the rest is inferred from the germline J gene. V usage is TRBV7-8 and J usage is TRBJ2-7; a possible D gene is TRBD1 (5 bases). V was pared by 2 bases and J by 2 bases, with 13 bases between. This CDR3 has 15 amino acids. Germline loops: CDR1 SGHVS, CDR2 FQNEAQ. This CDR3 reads CASSLLGANTYEQYF. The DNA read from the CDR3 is TGTGCCAGCAGCTTACTTGGGGCCAATACCTACGAG.

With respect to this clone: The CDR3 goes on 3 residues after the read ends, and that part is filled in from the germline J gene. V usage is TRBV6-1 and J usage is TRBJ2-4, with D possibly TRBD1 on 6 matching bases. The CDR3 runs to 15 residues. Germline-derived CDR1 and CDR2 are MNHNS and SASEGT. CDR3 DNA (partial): TGTGCCAGCAGTGAAAATGGATGGGACAACTATGGT. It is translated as CASSENGWDNYG. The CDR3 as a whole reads CASSENGWDNYGQYF.

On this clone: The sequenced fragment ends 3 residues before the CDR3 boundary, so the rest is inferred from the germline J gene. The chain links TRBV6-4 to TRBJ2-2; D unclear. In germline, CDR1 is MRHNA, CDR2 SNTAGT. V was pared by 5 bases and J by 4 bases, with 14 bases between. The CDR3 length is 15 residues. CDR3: CASSPRPGSTGELFF. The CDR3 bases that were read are TGTGCCAGCAGTCCCCGGCCAGGAAGCACCGGGGAG.

The sequenced CDR3 bases are TGCAGTGCTAGAGTCCGGCTAGCGGGGGGCGCCGGTACCTACGAG. Translation: CSARVRLAGGAGTYE. The whole CDR3 sequence reads CSARVRLAGGAGTYEQYF. The rearrangement links TRBV20-1 to TRBJ2-7, with TRBD2 identical over 11 bases. Read coverage stops 3 residues before the CDR3 terminus; the germline J gene supplies the remainder. CDR1 is DFQATT and CDR2 is SNEGSKA in the germline V gene (reference sequence). The junction had 13 bases not matched to a gene; V was cut back by 1 base and J by 2 bases. CDR3 length equals 18 residues.

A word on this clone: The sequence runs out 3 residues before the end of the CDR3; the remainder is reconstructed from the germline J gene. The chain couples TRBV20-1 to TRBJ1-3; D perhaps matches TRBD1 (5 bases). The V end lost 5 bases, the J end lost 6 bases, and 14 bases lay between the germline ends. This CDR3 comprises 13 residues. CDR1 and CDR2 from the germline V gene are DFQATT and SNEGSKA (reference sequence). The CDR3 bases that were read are TGCAGTGCTCGCAGGGCTGCCGAAAACACC. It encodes CSARRAAENT. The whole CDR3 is CSARRAAENTIYF.

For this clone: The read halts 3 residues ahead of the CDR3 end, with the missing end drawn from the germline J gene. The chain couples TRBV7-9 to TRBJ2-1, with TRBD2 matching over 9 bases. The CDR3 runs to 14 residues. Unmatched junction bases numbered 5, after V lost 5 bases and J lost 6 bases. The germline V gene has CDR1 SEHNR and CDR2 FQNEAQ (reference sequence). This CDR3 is CASSTGLAGNEQFF. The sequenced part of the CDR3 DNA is TGTGCCAGCAGCACGGGACTAGCCGGCAATGAG.

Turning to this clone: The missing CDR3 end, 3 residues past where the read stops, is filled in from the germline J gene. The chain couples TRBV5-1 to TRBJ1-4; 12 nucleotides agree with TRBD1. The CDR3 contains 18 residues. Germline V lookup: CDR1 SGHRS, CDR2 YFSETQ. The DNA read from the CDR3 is TGCGCCAGCAGCCTCACCGGGACAGGGGGCTCTGGGGCCAACGTA. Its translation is CASSLTGTGGSGANV. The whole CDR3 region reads CASSLTGTGGSGANVLFF.

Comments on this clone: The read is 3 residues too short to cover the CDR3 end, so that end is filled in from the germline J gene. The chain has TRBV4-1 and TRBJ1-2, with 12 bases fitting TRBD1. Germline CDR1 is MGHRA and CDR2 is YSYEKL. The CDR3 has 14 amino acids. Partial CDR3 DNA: TGCGCCAGCAGCCTTATCGGGACAGGGGGCGGC. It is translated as CASSLIGTGGG. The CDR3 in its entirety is CASSLIGTGGGYTF.

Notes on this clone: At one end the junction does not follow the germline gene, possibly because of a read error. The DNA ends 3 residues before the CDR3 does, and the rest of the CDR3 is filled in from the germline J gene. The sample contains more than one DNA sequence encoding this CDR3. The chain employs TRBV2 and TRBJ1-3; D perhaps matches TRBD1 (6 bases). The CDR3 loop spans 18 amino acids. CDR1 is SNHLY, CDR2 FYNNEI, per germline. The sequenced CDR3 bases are TGTGCCAGCAGCGAGACCGGACAGACCTATCACTCTGGAAACACG. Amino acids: CASSETGQTYHSGNT. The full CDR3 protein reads CASSETGQTYHSGNTIYF.

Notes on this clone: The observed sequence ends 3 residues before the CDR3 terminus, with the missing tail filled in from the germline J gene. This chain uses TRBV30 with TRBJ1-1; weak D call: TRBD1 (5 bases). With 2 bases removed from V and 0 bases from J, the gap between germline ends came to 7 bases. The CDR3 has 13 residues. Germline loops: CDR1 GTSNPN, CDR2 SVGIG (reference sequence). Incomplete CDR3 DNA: TGTGCCTGGAGTCAGGGTCTGAACACTGAA. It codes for CAWSQGLNTE. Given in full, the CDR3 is CAWSQGLNTEAFF. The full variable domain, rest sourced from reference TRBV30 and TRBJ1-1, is SQTIHQWPATLVQPVGSPLSLECTVEGTSNPNLYWYRQAAGRGLQLLFYSVGIGQISSEVPQNLSASRPQDRQFILSSKKLLLSDSGFYLCAWSQGLNTEAFFGQGTRLTVV.

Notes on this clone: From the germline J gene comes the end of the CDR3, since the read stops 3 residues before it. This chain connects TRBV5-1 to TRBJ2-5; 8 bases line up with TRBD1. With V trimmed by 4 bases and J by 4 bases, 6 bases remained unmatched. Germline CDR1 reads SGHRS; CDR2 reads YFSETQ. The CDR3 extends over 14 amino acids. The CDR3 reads CASSNQGAAETQYF. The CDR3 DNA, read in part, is TGCGCCAGCAGCAACCAGGGGGCTGCAGAGACC.

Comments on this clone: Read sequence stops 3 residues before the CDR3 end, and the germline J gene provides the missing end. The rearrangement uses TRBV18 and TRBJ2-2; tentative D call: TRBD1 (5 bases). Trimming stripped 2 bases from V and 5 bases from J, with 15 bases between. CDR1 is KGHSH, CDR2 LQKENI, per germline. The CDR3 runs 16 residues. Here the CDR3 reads CASSPRLGQKTGELFF. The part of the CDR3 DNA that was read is TGTGCCAGCTCACCAAGGCTGGGGCAGAAAACCGGGGAG.

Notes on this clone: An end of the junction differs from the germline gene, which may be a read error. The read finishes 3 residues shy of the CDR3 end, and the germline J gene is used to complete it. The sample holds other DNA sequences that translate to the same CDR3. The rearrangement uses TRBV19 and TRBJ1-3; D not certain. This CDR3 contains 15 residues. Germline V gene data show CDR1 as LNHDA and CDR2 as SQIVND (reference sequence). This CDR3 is CASSMYSTSGNTIYF. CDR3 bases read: TGTGCCAGTAGTATGTACAGTACCTCTGGAAACACG.

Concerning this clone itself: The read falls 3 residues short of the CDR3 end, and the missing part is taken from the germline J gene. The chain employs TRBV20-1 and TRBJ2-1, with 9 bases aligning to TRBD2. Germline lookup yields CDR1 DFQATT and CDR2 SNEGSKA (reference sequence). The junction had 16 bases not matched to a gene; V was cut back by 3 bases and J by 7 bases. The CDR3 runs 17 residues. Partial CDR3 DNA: TGCAGTGCTAGGGGGTTTAGCGGGAGAGAAGGTGGGAATGAG. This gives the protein CSARGFSGREGGNE. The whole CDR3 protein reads CSARGFSGREGGNEQFF.

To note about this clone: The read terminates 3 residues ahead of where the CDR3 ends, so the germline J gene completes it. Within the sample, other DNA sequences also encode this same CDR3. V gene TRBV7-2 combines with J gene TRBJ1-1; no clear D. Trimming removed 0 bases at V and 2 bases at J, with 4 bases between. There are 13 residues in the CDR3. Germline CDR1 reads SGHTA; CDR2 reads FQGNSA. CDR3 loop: CASSLAGNTEAFF. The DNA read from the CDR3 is TGTGCCAGCAGCTTAGCGGGCAACACTGAA.

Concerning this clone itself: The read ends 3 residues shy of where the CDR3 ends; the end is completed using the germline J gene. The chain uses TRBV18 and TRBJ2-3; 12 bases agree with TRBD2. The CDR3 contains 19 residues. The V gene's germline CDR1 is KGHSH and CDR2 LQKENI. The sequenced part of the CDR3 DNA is TGTGCCAGCTCCCCCACCGGGACTACCGGGACTAGCGGGCACAAGACG. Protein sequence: CASSPTGTTGTSGHKT. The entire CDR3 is CASSPTGTTGTSGHKTQYF.

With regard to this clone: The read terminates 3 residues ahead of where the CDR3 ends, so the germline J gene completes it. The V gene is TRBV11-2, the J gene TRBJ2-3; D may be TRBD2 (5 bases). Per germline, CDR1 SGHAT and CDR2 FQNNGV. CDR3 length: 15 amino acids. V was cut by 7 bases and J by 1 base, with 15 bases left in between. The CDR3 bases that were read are TGTGCCAGCATCGCGCCCCGGGGTGGCACAGATACG. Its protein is CASIAPRGGTDT. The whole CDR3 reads CASIAPRGGTDTQYF.

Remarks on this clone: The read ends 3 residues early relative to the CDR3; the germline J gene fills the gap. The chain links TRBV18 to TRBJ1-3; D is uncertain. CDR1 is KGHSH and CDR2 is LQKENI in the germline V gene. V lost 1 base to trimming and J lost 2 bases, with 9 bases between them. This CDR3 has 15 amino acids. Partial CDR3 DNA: TGTGCCAGCTCACCACTGTTATTTACTGGAAACACC. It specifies CASSPLLFTGNT. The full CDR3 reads CASSPLLFTGNTIYF.

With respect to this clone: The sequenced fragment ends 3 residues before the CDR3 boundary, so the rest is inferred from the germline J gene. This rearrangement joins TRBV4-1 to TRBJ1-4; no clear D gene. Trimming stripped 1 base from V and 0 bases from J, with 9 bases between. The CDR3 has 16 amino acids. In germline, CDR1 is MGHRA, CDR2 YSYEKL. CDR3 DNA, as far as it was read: TGCGCCAGCAGCCAAGGGTCGGTCGCAACTAATGAAAAA. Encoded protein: CASSQGSVATNEK. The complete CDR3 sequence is CASSQGSVATNEKLFF.

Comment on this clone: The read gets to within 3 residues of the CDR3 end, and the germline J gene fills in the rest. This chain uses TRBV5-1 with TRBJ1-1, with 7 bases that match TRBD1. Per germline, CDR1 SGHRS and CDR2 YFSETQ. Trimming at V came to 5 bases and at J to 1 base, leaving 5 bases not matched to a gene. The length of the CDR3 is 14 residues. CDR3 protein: CASSQGVTNTEAFF. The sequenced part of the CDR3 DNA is TGCGCCAGCAGTCAGGGGGTCACGAACACTGAA.

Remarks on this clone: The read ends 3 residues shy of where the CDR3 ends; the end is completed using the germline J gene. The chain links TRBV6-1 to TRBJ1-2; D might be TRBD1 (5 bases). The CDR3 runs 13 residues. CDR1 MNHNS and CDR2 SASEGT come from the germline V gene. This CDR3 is CASSASRVHDYTF. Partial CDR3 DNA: TGTGCCAGCAGTGCGTCCAGGGTCCATGAC.

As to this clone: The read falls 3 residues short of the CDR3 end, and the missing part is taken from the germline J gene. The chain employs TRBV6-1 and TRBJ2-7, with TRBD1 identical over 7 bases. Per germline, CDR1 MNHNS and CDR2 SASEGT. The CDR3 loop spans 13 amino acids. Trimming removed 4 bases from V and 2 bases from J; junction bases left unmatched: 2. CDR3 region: CASSAGTAYEQYF. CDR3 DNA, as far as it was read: TGTGCCAGCAGTGCCGGGACAGCCTACGAG.

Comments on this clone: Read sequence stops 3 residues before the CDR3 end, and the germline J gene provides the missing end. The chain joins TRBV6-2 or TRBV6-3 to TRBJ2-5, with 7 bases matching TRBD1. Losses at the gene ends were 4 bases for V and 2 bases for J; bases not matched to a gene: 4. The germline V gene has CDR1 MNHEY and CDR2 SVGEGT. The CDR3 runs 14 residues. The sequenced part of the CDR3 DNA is TGTGCCAGCAGTTCGCAGGACAGGCAAGAGACC. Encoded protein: CASSSQDRQET. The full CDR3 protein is CASSSQDRQETQYF.

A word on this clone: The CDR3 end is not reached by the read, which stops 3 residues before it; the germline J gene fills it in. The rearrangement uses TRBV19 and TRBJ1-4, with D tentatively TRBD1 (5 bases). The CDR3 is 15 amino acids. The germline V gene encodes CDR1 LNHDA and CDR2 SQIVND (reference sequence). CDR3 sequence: CASTPSFSGANVLFF. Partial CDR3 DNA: TGTGCCAGTACCCCTTCCTTCTCTGGGGCCAACGTA. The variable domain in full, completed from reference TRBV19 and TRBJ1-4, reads DGGITQSPKYLFRKEGQNVTLSCEQNLNHDAMYWYRQDPGQGLRLIYYSQIVNDFQKGDIAEGYSVSREKKESFPLTVTSAQKNPTAFYLCASTPSFSGANVLFFGSGTQLSVL.

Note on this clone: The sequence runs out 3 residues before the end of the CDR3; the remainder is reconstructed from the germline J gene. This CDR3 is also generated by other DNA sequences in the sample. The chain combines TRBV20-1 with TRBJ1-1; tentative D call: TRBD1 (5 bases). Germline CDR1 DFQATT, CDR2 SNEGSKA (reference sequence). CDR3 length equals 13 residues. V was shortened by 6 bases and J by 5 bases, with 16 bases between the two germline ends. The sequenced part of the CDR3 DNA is TGCAGTGCCCGGGACTGGGGGGATACTGAA. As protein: CSARDWGDTE. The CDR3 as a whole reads CSARDWGDTEAFF.

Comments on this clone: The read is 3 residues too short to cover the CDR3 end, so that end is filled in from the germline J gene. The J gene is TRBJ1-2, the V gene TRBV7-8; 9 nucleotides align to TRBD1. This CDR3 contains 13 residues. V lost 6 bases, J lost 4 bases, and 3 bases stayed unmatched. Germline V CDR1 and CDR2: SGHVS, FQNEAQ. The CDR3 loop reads CASSLDRGYGYTF. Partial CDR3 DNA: TGTGCCAGCAGTCTGGACAGGGGCTATGGC.

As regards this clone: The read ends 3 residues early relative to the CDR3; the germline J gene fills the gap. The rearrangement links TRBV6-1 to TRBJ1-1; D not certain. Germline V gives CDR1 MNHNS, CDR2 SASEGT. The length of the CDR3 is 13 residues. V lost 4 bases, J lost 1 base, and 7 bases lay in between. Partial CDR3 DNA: TGTGCCAGCAGTGCACGACAGAACACTGAA. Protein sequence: CASSARQNTE. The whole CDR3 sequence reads CASSARQNTEAFF.

The DNA read from the CDR3 is TGTGCCAGCAGCTTAGCCCCTATATTGAGCTCCTACAATGAG. Amino acids: CASSLAPILSSYNE. The entire CDR3 sequence reads CASSLAPILSSYNEQFF. The chain links TRBV7-8 to TRBJ2-1; no clear D gene. The CDR3 end lies 3 residues beyond the end of the read and is filled in from the germline J gene. Trimming stripped 0 bases from V and 0 bases from J, with 12 bases between. CDR1 is SGHVS, CDR2 FQNEAQ, per germline. The CDR3 contains 17 residues. The full variable domain, in which reference TRBV7-8 and TRBJ2-1 provide the parts outside the CDR3, is GAGVSQSPRYKVAKRGQDVALRCDPISGHVSLFWYQQALGQGPEFLTYFQNEAQLDKSGLPSDRFFAERPEGSVSTLKIQRTQQEDSAVYLCASSLAPILSSYNEQFFGPGTRLTVL.

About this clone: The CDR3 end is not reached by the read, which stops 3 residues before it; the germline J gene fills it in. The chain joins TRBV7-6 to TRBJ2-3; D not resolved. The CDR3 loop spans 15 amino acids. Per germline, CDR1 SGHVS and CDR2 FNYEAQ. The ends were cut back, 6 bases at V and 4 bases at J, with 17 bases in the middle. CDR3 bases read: TGTGCCAGCAGTTCTGCCTTATCCAGTGCAGATACG. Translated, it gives CASSSALSSADT. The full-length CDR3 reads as CASSSALSSADTQYF. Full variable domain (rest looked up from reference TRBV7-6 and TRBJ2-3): GAGVSQSPRYKVTKRGQDVALRCDPISGHVSLYWYRQALGQGPEFLTYFNYEAQQDKSGLPNDRFSAERPEGSISTLTIQRTEQRDSAMYRCASSSALSSADTQYFGPGTRLTVL.